The clone carrying this T cell receptor beta chain has only a few counts. Its antigen remains unidentified. The data are from a study of type 1 regulatory T cells. Study outcomes and limitations: Compared with non-Tr1 cells, Tr1 cells showed a narrower TCR repertoire.

The junction had 3 bases not matched to a gene; V was cut back by 4 bases and J by 2 bases. This CDR3 is 16 amino acids long. Per the germline V gene, CDR1 is SGHRS and CDR2 is YFSETQ. MiXCR, run by TCRdb on the reads, gives a single entry per CDR3 protein. The table has tens of thousands of distinct CDR3 sequences, less than 25% seen once. V is TRBV5-1 and J is TRBJ2-5; 15 bases line up with TRBD2. The specimen sequenced was cultured type 1 regulatory T (Tr1) cells, either the whole culture or a sorted fraction (not recorded which). This TCR came from a human donor in good health. This chain's CDR3 is CASSPGLAGGQETQYF. CDR3 coding DNA: TGCGCCAGCAGCCCTGGACTAGCGGGAGGGCAAGAGACCCAGTACTTC. The complete variable domain, with remaining parts taken from reference TRBV5-1 and TRBJ2-5, reads KAGVTQTPRYLIKTRGQQVTLSCSPISGHRSVSWYQQTPGQGLQFLFEYFSETQRNKGNFPGRFSGRQFSNSRSEMNVSTLELGDSALYLCASSPGLAGGQETQYFGPGTRLLVL.